The following is a TCR beta chain sequence with its context. This clonotype was counted ten times or more. The clone's antigen remains unknown. No base qualities exist here, and no much larger clone lies one base off it. Measured from the cysteine to the phenylalanine, the CDR3 is 14 residues long. The CDR3 DNA has 42 bases and is translated from base 1. Taken from the germline V gene, the CDR1 and CDR2 loops are MNHNS and SASEGT. Trimmed from V: 6 bases; trimmed from J: 2 bases; junction bases lacking a gene match: 6. The sample originates from a study of T cells in Graves' hyperthyroidism and ophthalmopathy (dated by TCRdb to about 2019). Concerning the study at large: Peripheral blood was collected at initial diagnosis, before any treatment. Following sampling, methimazole starting at 30 mg daily was given to hyperthyroidism patients, and high-dose intravenous methylprednisolone was given to ophthalmopathy patients. An independent validation cohort of around 20 hyperthyroidism patients and more than 15 patients who later progressed to ophthalmopathy tested prospective prediction of ophthalmopathy. A discovery cohort of around 98 patients, 43 with Graves' ophthalmopathy and under 60 with stable Graves' hyperthyroidism, was used to find distinguishing TCR V-J signatures. The paper describes TCR Vbeta CDR3 sequencing of 120 to 150 peripheral blood samples, made up of 40 to 45 ophthalmopathy patients, roughly 80 hyperthyroidism patients and roughly 17 progressor patients. The study also compared thyroid tissue and blood T-cell repertoires from a handful of Graves' hyperthyroidism patients. The roughly 94 discovery patients were randomly split 7:3 into training and test sets. Overall results and qualifications from the work: Blood samples also contained most of the expanded thyroid clonotypes (frequency above 0.001), which suggests that blood repertoires may reflect thyroid immune responses. Sample size was not statistically predetermined, and blinding of investigators to group allocation was not performed. A 13 V-J signature model separated ophthalmopathy from stable hyperthyroidism, with around 91% sensitivity and roughly 82% specificity in cross-validation and 80%/75% in testing. During validation, the model predicted progression to ophthalmopathy a median of approximately six months ahead of onset, with more than 55% sensitivity and less than 85% specificity.

Stable Graves' hyperthyroidism was defined as no progression to ophthalmopathy during 18 months of follow-up. Hyperthyroidism patients were newly diagnosed, had a disease duration of under 2 months, and were aged 18 to 65 years. Patients with uncontrolled infections, other autoimmune diseases, pregnancy or lactation were excluded. Diagnoses were based on clinical symptoms, serum thyroxine and TRAb, thyroid ultrasound and orbital computed tomography. PBMCs were isolated from 10 ml of fresh peripheral blood by Ficoll-Paque density gradient centrifugation. Trizol reagent was used to extract total RNA, and RNA quality was then checked on an Agilent 2100 Bioanalyzer. The TCR beta CDR3 regions were amplified from the RNA transcripts. For the first round of RT-PCR on the TCR CDR3, the HTBI primer set was used together with the Qiagen OneStep RT-PCR kit. The libraries were constructed in a second round of multiplex PCR and then size-selected and purified. The libraries were sequenced on an Illumina HiSeq2000 using paired-end 100 bp reads. The original methods were these. SOAPnuke was used to process the raw data, throwing out any read that contained adapters or uncalled bases, had a mean Phred below 15, or lacked an exact constant-primer or identifier match. High-quality paired reads were merged with COPE v1.2.5, and unique nucleotide sequences were defined as clonotypes. Clonotypes were aligned to IMGT TRBV, TRBD and TRBJ reference segments using MiTCR v1.1. Only V-J combinations with frequency above 0.0001, covering about 99% of repertoires, were analysed. The TCS score was defined as F50 (clonal expansion) divided by E x V (chaos), with BLOSUM62-based TCRdist calculated between CDR3 peptides within each V-J. Welch's t-statistics and random forest reduced around 520 V-J features to 10 to 15, which were used in a naive Bayes classifier (R e1071). TCRdb reworked the public reads: Q25 trimming with fastp, MiXCR clone assembly, productive beta chains retained. Rows with a matching CDR3 protein are joined into one entry that keeps the most common DNA and genes. The V and J calls follow TCRdb's processing rather than the paper's. Within this sample are more than 500,000 distinct CDR3 sequences, with roughly 15% of them counted one time only. The ten biggest clones cover around 13% of the sample.

This sequence originates from a woman aged 40-49 years with Graves' hyperthyroidism. Source material: blood. The rearranged chain carries TRBV6-1 and TRBJ2-7, and 8 junction bases match TRBD1. CDR3 protein: CASSTRDRTYEQYF. The base sequence is TGTGCCAGCAGCACCCGGGACAGGACCTACGAGCAGTACTTC.